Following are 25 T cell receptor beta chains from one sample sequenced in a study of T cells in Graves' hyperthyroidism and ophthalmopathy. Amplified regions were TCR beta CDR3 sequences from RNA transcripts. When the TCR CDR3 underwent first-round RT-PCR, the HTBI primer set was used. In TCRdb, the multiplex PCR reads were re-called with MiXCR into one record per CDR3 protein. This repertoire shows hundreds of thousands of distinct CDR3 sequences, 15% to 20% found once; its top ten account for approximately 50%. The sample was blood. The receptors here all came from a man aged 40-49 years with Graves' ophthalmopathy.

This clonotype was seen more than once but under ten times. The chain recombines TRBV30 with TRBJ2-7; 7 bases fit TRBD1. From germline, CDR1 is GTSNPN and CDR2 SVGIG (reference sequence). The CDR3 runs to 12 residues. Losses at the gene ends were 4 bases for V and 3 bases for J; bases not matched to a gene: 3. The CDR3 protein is CAWIGTDYEQYF. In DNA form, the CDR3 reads TGTGCCTGGATCGGGACAGACTACGAGCAGTACTTC.

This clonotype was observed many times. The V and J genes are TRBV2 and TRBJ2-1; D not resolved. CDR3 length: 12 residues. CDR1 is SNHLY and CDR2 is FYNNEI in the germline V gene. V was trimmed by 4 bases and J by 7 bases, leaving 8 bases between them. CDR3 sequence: CASSAEVNEQFF. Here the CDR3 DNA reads TGTGCCAGCAGTGCCGAGGTAAATGAGCAGTTCTTC.

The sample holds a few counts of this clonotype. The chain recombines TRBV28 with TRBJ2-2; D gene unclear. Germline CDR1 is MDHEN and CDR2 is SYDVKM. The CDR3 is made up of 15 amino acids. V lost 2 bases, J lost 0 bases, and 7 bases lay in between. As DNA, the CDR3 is TGTGCCAGCAGTTTAAGTCTTACGAACACCGGGGAGCTGTTTTTT. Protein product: CASSLSLTNTGELFF. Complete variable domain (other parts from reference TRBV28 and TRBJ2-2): DVKVTQSSRYLVKRTGEKVFLECVQDMDHENMFWYRQDPGLGLRLIYFSYDVKMKEKGDIPEGYSVSREKKERFSLILESASTNQTSMYLCASSLSLTNTGELFFGEGSRLTVL.

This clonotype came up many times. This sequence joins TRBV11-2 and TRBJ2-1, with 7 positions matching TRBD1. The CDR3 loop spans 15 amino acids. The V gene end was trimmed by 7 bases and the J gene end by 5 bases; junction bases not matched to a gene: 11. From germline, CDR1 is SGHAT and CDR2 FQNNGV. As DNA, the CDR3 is TGTGCCAGCAAGCCGGGACAGTTCATCCACAATGAGCAGTTCTTC. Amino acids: CASKPGQFIHNEQFF.

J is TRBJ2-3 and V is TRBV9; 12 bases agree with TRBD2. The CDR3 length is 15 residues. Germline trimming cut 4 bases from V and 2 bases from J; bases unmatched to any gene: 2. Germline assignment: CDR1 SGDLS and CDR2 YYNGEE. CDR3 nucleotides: TGTGCCAGCAGCCTAGCGGGGGGGAACACAGATACGCAGTATTTT. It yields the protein CASSLAGGNTDTQYF. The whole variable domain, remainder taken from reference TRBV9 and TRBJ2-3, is DSGVTQTPKHLITATGQRVTLRCSPRSGDLSVYWYQQSLDQGLQFLIQYYNGEERAKGNILERFSAQQFPDLHSELNLSSLELGDSALYFCASSLAGGNTDTQYFGPGTRLTVL.

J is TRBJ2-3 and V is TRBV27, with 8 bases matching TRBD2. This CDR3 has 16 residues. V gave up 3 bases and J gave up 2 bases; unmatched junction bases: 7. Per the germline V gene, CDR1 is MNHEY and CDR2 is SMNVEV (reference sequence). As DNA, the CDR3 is TGTGCCAGCAGTTTCCAAAGCGGGAGACCCACAGATACGCAGTATTTT. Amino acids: CASSFQSGRPTDTQYF.

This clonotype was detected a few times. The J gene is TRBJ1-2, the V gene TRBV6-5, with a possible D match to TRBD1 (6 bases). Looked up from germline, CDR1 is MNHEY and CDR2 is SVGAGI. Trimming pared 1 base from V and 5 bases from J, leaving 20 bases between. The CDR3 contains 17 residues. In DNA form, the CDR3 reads TGTGCCAGCAGTTACTTGACAGGAGGGCCCTGGGGTTATGGCTACACCTTC. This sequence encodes CASSYLTGGPWGYGYTF.

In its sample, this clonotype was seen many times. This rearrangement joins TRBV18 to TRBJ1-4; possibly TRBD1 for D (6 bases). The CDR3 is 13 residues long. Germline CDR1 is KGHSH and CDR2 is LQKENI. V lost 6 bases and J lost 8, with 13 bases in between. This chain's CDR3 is CASSPRGGEKLFF. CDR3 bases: TGTGCCAGCTCCCCCAGAGGGGGGGAAAAACTGTTTTTT. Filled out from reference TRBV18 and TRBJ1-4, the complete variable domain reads NAGVMQNPRHLVRRRGQEARLRCSPMKGHSHVYWYRQLPEEGLKFMVYLQKENIIDESGMPKERFSAEFPKEGPSILRIQQVVRGDSAAYFCASSPRGGEKLFFGSGTQLSVL.

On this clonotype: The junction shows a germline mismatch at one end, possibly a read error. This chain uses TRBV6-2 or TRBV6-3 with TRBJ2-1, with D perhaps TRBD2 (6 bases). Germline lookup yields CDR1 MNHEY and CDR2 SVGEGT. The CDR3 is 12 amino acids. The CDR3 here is CASSYGGSGQNF. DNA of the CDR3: TGTGCCAGCAGTTACGGGGGGTCCGGGCAAAACTTC.

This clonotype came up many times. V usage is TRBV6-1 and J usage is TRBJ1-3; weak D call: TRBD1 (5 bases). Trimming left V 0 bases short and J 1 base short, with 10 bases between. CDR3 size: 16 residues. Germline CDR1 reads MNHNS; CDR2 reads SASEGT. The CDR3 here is CASSEATQGSGNTIYF. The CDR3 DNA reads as TGTGCCAGCAGTGAAGCAACCCAGGGATCTGGAAACACCATATATTTT.

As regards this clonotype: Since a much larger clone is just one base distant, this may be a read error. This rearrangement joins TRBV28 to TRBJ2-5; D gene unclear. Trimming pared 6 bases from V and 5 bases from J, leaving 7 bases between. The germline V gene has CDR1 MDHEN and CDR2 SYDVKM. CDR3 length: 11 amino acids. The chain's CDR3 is CASSCMETQYF. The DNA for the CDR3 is TGTGCCAGCAGCTGCATGGAGACCCAGTACTTC.

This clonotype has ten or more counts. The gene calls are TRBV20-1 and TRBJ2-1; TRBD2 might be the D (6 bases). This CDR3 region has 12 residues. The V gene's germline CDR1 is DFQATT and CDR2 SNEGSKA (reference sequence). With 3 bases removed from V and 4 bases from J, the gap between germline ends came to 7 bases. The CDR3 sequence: CSASREYNEQFF. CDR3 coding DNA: TGCAGTGCTAGTCGGGAGTACAATGAGCAGTTCTTC.

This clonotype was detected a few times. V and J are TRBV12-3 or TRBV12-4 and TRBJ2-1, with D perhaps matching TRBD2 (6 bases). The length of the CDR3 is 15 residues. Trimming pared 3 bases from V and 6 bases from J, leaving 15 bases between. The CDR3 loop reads CASSLMAGLRNEQFF. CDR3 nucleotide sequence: TGTGCCAGCAGTTTGATGGCGGGGTTACGCAATGAGCAGTTCTTC.

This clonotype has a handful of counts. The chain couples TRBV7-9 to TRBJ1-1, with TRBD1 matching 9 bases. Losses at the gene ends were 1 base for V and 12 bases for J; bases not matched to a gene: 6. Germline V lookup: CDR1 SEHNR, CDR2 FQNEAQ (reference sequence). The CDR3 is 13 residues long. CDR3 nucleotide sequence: TGTGCCAGCAGCTTAGAAACAGGGGGCATATCTTTCTTT. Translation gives CASSLETGGISFF.

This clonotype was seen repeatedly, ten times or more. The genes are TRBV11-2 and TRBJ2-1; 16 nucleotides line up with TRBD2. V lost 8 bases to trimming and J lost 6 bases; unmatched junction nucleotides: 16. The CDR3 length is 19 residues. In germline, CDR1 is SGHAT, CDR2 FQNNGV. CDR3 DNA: TGTGCCAGCGGATACCCCCCTACCGGGACTAGCGGGAGGGTCAATGAGCAGTTCTTC. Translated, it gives CASGYPPTGTSGRVNEQFF.

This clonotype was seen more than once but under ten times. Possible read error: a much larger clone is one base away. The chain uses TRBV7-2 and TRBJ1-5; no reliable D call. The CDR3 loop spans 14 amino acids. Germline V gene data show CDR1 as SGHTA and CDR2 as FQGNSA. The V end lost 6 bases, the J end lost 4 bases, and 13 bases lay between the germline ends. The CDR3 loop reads CASRADTLNQPQHF. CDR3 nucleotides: TGTGCCAGCAGGGCAGACACTTTGAATCAGCCCCAGCATTTT.

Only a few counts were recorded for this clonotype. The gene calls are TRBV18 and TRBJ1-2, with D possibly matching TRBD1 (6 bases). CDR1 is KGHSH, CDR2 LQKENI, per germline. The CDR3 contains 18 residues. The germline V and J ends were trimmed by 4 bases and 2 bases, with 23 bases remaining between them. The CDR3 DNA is TGTGCCAGCTCACTCAAACGGACAGCCAACAATCCAAACTATGGCTACACCTTC. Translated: CASSLKRTANNPNYGYTF.

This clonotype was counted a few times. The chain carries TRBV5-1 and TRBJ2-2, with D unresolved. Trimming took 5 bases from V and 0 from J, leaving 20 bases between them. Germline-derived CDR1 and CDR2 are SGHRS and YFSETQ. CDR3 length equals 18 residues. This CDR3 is CASSDSVTSYTNTGELFF. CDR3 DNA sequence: TGCGCCAGCAGTGATTCAGTAACAAGCTACACGAACACCGGGGAGCTGTTTTTT.

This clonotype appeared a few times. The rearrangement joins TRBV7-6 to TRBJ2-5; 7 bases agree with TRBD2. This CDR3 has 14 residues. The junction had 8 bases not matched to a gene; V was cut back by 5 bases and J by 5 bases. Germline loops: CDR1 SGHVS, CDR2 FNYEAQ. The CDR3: CASSPGPRGETQYF. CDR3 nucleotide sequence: TGTGCCAGCAGCCCCGGACCGCGGGGGGAGACCCAGTACTTC.

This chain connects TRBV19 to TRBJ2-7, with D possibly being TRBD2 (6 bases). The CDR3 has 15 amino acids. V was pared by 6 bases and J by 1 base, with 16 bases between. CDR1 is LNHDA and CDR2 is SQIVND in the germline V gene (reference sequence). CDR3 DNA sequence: TGTGCCAGTAGAGGAGGGTCAGGAGCTTCCTACGAGCAGTACTTC. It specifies CASRGGSGASYEQYF.

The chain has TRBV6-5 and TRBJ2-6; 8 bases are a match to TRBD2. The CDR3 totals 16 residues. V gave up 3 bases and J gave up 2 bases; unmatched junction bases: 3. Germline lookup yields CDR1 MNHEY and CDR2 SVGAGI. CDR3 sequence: CASSYGAGAGANVLTF. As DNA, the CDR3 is TGTGCCAGCAGTTATGGAGCGGGAGCTGGGGCCAACGTCCTGACTTTC.

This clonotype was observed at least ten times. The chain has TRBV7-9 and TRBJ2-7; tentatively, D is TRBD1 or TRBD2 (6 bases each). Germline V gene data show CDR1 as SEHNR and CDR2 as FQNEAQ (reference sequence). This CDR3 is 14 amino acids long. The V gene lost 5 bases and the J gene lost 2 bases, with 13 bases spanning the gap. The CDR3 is CASSPRDTPYEQYF. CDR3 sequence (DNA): TGTGCCAGCAGCCCGCGGGACACCCCCTACGAGCAGTACTTC.

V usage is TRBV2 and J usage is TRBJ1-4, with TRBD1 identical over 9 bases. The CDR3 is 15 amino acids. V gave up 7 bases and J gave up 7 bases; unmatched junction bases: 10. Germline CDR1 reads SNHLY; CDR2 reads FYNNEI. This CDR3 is CASNQPTGGGEKLFF. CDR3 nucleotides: TGTGCCAGCAACCAACCGACAGGGGGAGGTGAAAAACTGTTTTTT.

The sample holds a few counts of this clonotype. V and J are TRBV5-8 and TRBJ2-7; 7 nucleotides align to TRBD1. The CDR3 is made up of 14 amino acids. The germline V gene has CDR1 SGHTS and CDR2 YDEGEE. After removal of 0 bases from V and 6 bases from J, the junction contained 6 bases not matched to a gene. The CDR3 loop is CASSLADRVPEQYF. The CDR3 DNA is TGTGCCAGCAGCTTGGCCGACAGGGTTCCCGAGCAGTACTTC.

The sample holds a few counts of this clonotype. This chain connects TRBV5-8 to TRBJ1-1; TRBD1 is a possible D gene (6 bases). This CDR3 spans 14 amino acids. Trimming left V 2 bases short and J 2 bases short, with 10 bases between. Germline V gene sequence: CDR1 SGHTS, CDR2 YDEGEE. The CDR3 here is CASSFTGSNTEAFF. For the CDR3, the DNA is TGTGCCAGCAGCTTTACAGGGTCTAACACTGAAGCTTTCTTT.